This TCR beta chain was found in a study of CD4 T cells in relation to SARS-CoV-2 and coronaviruses (dated by TCRdb to about 2021). In the study overall: In the ViraFEST assay, PBMCs were cultured with antigen for about eleven days, after which TCR beta CDR3s were sequenced to identify antigen-specific clonal expansions. An HIV-1 Nef peptide pool or a no-peptide culture served as the negative reference condition. Patient-derived lymphoblastoid cell lines were used to map the HLA restriction of shared crossreactive spike epitopes. A different, Illumina-based TCR-beta assay was used to sequence expansion assays from other donors in the study. The Adaptive Biotechnologies TCR-sequencing kit was used to sequence samples from a few pre-COVID donors and the naive versus memory experiments, whereas other data were Illumina-based. Memory CD4+ T cell crossreactivity between SARS-CoV-2 and common cold coronavirus spike proteins was assessed at the TCR clonotype level in the study. Findings and caveats that apply to the study as a whole: The study was constrained by small numbers of patients and of tested TCRs. Because no donor provided both pre-pandemic and post-infection samples, tracing the source of pre-existing responses was limited. Compared with monoreactive clones, crossreactive clones had significantly weaker SARS-CoV-2-driven expansion, a result consistent with antigenic imprinting. Because the crossreactivity analysis focused on spike protein, crossreactivity against other viral proteins was not assessed. Roughly 60% of donors had memory CD4+ clonotypes that crossrecognized SARS-CoV-2 and at least one common cold coronavirus spike.

Library generation was performed with the immunoSEQ multiplex PCR assay. On the study's bioinformatics: Preprocessing removed nonproductive sequences and CDR3s not starting with C, not ending with F or W, or shorter than 7 amino acids. Antigen-specific clonotypes were called with the MANAFEST web app on the basis of expansion relative to the reference and to other culture wells. A clone was considered positive if significant expansion relative to the reference culture was observed in 2 of 3 replicate wells at an FDR below 0.05. Positive clones also required significant expansion versus all other tandem wells and an odds ratio above 5. CDR3 homology was quantified as pairwise Levenshtein distance, calculated with the stringdist R package after three terminal residues were trimmed from each end. The clones in this table, taken by TCRdb from immuneACCESS, are in-frame only. Not every clone is retained; where verified, under half of the shortfall comes from an unresolved V gene, and the cause of the rest is unknown. For V, J and clone size, that table is used; D and trimming come from the DNA. The sample table shows roughly 20,000 clones, and about 69% are seen once. The top ten clonotypes cover roughly 11% of the sample.

CD4+ T cells from unexposed donors were collected before the COVID-19 pandemic (2011-2018). After roughly 11 days of culture, CD4+ T cells were isolated with the EasySep CD4+ T cell isolation kit. As far as cell numbers permitted, CD4+ T cells from unexposed donors were tested for reactivity against SARS-CoV-2 S and N as well as four spike pools from common cold coronaviruses. Each well held 1.5 million to 2.5 million PBMCs cultured in IMDM containing roughly 5% human AB serum and roughly 10 IU/ml IL-2. Half of the culture medium was replaced with fresh IL-2-containing medium on days 3 and 7. In general, every peptide culture condition was set up in three replicate wells. Leukapheresis product for the unexposed donors was purchased commercially. Ficoll-Paque PLUS gradient centrifugation was used to isolate PBMCs from leukapheresis product or whole blood. PBMCs were either used fresh in the expansion assay or cryopreserved at -140 degrees C. The QIAamp Micro DNA Kit was used to extract genomic DNA from the CD4+ T cells.

The sample holds a few counts of this clone. Its antigen is currently not known. One base away there is no much larger clone; base qualities are not given. The CDR3 spans 16 residues, from the cysteine through the phenylalanine. Only the CDR3 region is kept as DNA, spanning 48 bases read in frame from base 1. V drops 4 bases and J drops 0 bases, leaving 15 bases in between. Reading the germline V gene (reference sequence) gives CDR1 SEHNR and CDR2 FQNEAQ. Recombination joined TRBV7-9 with TRBJ1-1; a weak D assignment points to TRBD1 (6 bases agree). The clonotype comes from a human donor in good health. Specimen: CD4+ T cells from PBMCs, cultured in vitro. For the CDR3, the sequence is CASSSPYRDMNTEAFF. Here is the DNA: TGTGCCAGCAGCTCACCGTACAGGGACATGAACACTGAAGCTTTCTTT.